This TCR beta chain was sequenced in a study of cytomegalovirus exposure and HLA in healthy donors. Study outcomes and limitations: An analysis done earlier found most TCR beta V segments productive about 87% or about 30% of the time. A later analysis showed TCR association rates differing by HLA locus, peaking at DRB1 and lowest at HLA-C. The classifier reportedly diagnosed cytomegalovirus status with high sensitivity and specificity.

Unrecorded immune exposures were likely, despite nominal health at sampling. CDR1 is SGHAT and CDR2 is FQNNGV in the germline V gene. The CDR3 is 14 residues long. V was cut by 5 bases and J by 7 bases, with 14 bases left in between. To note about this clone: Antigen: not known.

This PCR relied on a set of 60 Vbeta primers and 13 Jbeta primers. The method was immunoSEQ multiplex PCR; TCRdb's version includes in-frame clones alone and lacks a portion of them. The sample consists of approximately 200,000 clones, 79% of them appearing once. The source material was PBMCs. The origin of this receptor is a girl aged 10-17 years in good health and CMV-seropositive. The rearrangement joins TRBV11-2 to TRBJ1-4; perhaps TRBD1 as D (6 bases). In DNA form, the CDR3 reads TGTGCCAGCAGCCTAGGCGCGACAGGTGAAAAACTGTTTTTT. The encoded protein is CASSLGATGEKLFF.